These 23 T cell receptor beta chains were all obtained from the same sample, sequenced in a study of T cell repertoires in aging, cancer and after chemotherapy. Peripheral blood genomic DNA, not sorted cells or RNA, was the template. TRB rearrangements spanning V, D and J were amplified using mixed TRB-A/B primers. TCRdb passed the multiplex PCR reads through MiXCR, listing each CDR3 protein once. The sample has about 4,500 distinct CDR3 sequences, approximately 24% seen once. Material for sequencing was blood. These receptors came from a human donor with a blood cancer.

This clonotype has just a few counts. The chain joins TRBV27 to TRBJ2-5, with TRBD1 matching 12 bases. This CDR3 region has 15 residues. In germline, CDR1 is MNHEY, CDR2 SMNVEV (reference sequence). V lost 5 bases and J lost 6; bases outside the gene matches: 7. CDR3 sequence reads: CASSPGTGGLKTQYF. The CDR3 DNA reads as TGTGCCAGCAGTCCCGGGACAGGGGGCTTGAAGACCCAGTACTTC.

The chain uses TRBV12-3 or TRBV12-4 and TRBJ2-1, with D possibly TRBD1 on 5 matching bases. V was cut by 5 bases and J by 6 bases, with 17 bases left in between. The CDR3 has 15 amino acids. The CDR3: CASSLQGVFVNEQFF. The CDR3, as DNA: TGTGCCAGCAGTCTCCAGGGTGTATTCGTCAATGAGCAGTTCTTC.

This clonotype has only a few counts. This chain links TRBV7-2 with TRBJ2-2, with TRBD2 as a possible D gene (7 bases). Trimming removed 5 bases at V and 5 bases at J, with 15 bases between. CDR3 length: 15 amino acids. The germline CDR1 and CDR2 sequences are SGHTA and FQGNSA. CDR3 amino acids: CASSPGGATTGELFF. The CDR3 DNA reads TGTGCCAGCAGCCCTGGGGGGGCCACTACCGGGGAGCTGTTTTTT. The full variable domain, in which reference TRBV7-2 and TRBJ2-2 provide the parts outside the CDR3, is GAGVSQSPSNKVTEKGKDVELRCDPISGHTALYWYRQSLGQGLEFLIYFQGNSAPDKSGLPSDRFSAERTGGSVSTLTIQRTQQEDSAVYLCASSPGGATTGELFFGEGSRLTVL.

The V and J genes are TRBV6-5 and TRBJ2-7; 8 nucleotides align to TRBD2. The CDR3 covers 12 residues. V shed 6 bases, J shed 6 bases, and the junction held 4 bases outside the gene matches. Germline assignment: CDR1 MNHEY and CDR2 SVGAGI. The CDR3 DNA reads TGTGCCAGCAGCCGAACTAGCGGCGAGCAGTACTTC. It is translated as CASSRTSGEQYF.

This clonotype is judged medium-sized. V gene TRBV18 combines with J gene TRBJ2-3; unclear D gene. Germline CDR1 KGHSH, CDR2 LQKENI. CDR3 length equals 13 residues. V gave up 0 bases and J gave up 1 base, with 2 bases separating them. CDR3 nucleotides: TGTGCCAGCTCACCACCGGGCACAGATACGCAGTATTTT. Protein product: CASSPPGTDTQYF.

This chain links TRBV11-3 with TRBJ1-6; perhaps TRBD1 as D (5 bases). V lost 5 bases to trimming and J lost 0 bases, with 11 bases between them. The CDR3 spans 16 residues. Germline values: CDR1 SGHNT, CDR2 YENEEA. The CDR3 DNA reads TGTGCCAGCAGCCCTAAGGGGAGCTCCTATAATTCACCCCTCCACTTT. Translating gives CASSPKGSSYNSPLHF.

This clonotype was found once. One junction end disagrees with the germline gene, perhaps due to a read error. CDR3: CVSSPARDMSYTF. The CDR3 DNA follows: TGTGTCAGCTCACCCGCGCGAGATATGAGCTACACCTTC. This rearrangement joins TRBV18 to TRBJ1-2; no firm D call. This CDR3 has 13 amino acids. Germline CDR1 reads KGHSH; CDR2 reads LQKENI.

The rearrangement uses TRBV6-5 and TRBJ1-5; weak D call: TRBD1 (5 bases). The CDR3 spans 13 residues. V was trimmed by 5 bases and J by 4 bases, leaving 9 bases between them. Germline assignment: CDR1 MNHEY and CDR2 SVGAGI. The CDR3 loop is CASSRQGNQPQHF. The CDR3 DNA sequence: TGTGCCAGCAGTCGGCAGGGTAATCAGCCCCAGCATTTT.

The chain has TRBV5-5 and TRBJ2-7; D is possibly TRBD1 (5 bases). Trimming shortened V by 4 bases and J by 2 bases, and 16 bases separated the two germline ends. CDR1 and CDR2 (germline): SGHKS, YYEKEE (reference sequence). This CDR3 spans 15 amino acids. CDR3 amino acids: CASSPDPGPPYEQYF. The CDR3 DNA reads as TGTGCCAGCAGCCCAGACCCAGGGCCACCCTACGAGCAGTACTTC.

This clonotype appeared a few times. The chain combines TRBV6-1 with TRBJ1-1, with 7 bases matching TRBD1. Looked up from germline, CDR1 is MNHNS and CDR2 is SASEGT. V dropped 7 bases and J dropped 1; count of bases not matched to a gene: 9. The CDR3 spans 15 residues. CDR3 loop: CASIGGGQQNTEAFF. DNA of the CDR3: TGTGCCAGCATTGGGGGGGGACAGCAGAACACTGAAGCTTTCTTT.

The CDR3 DNA is TGTGCCAGCAGTTACGCGGCCACTGAAGCTTTCTTT. Translated, it gives CASSYAATEAFF. V and J are TRBV6-6 and TRBJ1-1, with D hard to call. CDR3 length equals 12 residues. The V end lost 2 bases, the J end lost 4 bases, and 5 bases lay between the germline ends. From germline, CDR1 is MNHNY and CDR2 SVGAGI (reference sequence).

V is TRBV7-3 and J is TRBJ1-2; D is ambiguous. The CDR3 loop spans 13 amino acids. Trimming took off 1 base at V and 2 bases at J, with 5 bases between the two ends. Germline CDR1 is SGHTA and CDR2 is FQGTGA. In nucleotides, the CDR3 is TGTGCCAGCAGCTTAAATGGGAACTATGGCTACACCTTC. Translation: CASSLNGNYGYTF.

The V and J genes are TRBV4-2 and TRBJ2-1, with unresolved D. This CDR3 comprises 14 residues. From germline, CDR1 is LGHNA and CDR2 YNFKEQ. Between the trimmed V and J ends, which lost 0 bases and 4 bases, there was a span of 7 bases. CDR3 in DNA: TGTGCCAGCAGCCAAGACGGAGTGTACAATGAGCAGTTCTTC. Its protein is CASSQDGVYNEQFF.

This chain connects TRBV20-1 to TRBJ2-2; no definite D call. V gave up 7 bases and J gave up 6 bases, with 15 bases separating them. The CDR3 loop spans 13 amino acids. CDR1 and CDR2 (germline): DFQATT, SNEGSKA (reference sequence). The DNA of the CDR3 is TGCAGTGTTTTAGGGTCCATCTCCGGGGAGCTGTTTTTT. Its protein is CSVLGSISGELFF.

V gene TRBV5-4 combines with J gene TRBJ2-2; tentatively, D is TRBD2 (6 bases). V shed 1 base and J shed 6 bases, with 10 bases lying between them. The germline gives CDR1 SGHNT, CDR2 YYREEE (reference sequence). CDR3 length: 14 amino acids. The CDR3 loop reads CASSLSLAPGELFF. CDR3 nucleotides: TGTGCCAGCAGCTTGTCACTAGCCCCCGGGGAGCTGTTTTTT.

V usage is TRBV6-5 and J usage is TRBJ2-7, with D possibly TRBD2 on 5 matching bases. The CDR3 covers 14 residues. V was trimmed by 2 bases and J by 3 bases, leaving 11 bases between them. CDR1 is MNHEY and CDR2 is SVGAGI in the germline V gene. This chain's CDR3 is CASSYRGLFYEQYF. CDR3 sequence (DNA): TGTGCCAGCAGTTACCGCGGACTCTTCTACGAGCAGTACTTC.

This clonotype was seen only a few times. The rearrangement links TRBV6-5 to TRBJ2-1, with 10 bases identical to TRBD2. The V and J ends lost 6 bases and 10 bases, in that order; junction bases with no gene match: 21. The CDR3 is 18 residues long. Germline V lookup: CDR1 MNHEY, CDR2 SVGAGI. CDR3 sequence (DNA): TGTGCCAGCAGACCTACGCCGGTGAAGCGGGGGGGCCTGGGGGAGCAGTTCTTC. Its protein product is CASRPTPVKRGGLGEQFF.

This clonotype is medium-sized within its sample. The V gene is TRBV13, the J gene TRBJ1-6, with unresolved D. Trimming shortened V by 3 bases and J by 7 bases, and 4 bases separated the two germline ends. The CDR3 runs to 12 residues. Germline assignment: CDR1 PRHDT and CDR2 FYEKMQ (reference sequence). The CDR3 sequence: CASSFGNSPLHF. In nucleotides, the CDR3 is TGTGCCAGCAGCTTTGGGAATTCACCCCTCCACTTT. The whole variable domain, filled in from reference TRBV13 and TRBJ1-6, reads AAGVIQSPRHLIKEKRETATLKCYPIPRHDTVYWYQQGPGQDPQFLISFYEKMQSDKGSIPDRFSAQQFSDYHSELNMSSLELGDSALYFCASSFGNSPLHFGNGTRLTVT.

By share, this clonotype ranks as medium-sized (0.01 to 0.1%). The CDR3 loop is CAISSGGSYNEQFF. DNA for the CDR3: TGTGCCATCAGCTCGGGGGGCTCCTACAATGAGCAGTTCTTC. This chain uses TRBV10-3 with TRBJ2-1; 7 bases map to TRBD2. Germline loops: CDR1 ENHRY, CDR2 SYGVKD. The CDR3 is 14 amino acids. J gave up 0 bases and V 6 bases, and 2 bases lay outside the gene matches.

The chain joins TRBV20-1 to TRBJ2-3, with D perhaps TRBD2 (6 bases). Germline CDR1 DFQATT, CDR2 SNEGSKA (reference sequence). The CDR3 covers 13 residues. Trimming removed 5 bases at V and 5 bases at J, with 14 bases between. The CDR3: CSARAGGKDTQYF. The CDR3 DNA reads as TGCAGTGCTCGTGCGGGCGGGAAAGATACGCAGTATTTT.

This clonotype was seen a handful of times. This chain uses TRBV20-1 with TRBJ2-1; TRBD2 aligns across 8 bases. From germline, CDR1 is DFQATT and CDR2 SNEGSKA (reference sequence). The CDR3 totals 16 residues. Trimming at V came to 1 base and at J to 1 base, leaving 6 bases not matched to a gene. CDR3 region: CSARGGSGKSYNEQFF. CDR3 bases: TGCAGTGCTAGAGGGGGTAGCGGGAAATCCTACAATGAGCAGTTCTTC.

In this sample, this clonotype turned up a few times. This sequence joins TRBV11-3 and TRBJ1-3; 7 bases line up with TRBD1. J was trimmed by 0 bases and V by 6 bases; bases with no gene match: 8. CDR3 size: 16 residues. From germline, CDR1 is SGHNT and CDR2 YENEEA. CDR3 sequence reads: CASRGEQGYSGNTIYF. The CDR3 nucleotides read TGTGCCAGCAGGGGCGAACAGGGGTACTCTGGAAACACCATATATTTT.

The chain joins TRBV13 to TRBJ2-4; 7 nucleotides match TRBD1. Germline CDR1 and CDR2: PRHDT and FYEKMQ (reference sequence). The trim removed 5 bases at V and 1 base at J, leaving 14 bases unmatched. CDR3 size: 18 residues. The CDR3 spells CASSPPRTGLWAKNIQYF. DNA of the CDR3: TGTGCCAGCAGCCCTCCCCGGACAGGTTTGTGGGCCAAAAACATTCAGTACTTC.